This T cell receptor beta chain was identified during a study of blood T cell repertoires in COVID-19. Study-level information: Both acute and convalescent COVID-19 samples were obtained from the United States, Italy and Spain.

Original handling: The assay estimated nucleated cells by amplifying reference gene primers. Assay used: immunoSEQ multiplex PCR; TCRdb lists only in-frame clones, some missing. That table furnishes V, J and clone size, whereas the DNA furnished D and trimming. Of roughly 200,000 clones listed, under 90% were seen once; the top ten hold 18%. CDR1 is SGHTA, CDR2 FQGNSA, per germline. The CDR3 is 15 amino acids. Trimming left V 2 bases short and J 2 bases short, with 13 bases between. The J gene is TRBJ2-7, the V gene TRBV7-2; D possibly corresponds to TRBD2 (5 bases). The clonotype was recovered from a person between 65 and 79 years old with COVID-19, enrolled during active disease. The specimen sequenced was peripheral blood. The DNA of the CDR3 is TGTGCCAGCAGCTTATCGGGAAGCCGACCCTACGAGCAGTACTTC. Translation: CASSLSGSRPYEQYF.